The T cell receptor (beta chain) under discussion was sequenced for a study of spatial heterogeneity in lung cancer. The time point denotes: sample taken at primary tumor resection. Each CDR3 protein gets one entry after TCRdb re-called the 5' RACE reads with MiXCR. The sample contains just under 95,000 distinct CDR3 sequences, roughly 12% of which appear only once. CDR1 and CDR2 from the germline V gene are SGHTA and FQGTGA. The CDR3 consists of 13 residues. The V end lost 8 bases, the J end lost 0 bases, and 9 bases lay between the germline ends. Sample: PBMCs, taken at surgery. The clonotype comes from a male donor with early-stage non-small cell lung cancer. This chain joins TRBV7-3 and TRBJ2-3; no clear D gene. CDR3 protein: CASSDPSTDTQYF. The CDR3 DNA is TGTGCCAGCTCGGATCCTAGCACAGATACGCAGTATTTT.